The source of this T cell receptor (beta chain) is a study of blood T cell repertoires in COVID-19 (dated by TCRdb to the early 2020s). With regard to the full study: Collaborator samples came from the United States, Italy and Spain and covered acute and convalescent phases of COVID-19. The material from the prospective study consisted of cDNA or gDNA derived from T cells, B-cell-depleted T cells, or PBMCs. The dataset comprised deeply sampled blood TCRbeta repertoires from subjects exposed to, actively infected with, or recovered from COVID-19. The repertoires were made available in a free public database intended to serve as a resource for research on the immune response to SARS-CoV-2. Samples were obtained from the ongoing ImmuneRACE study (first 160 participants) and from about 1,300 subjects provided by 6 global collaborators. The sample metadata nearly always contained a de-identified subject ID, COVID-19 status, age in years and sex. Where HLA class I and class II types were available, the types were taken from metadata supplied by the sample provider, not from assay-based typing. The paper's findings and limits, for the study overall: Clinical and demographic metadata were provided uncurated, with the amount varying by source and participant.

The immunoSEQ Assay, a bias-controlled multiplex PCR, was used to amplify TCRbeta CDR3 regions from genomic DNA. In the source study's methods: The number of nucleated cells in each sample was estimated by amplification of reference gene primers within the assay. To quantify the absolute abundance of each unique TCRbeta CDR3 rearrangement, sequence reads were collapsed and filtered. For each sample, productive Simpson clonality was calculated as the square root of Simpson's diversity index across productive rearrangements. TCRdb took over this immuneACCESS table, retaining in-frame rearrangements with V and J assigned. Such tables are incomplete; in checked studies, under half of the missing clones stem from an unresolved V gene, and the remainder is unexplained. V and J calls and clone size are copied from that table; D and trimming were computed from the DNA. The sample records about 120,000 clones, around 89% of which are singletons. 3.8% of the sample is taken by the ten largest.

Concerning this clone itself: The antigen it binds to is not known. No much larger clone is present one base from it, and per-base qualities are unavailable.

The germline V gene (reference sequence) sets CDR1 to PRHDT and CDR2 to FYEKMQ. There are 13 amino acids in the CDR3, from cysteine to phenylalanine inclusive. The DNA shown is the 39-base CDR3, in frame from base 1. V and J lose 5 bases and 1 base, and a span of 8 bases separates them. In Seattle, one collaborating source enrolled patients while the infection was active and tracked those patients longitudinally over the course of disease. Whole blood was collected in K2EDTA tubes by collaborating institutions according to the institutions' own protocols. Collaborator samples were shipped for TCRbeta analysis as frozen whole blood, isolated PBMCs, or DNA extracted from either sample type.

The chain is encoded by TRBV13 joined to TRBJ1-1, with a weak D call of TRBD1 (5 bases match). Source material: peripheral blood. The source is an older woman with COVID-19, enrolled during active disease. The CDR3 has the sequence CASSKQENTEAFF. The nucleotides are TGTGCCAGCAGCAAACAGGAGAACACTGAAGCTTTCTTT.